This T cell receptor (beta chain) was obtained from a study of tumor and adjacent non-tumor tissue in lung cancer. At the level of the study: Each sample yielded a few million productive TCRbeta reads on average.

Study-wide results and limits: Tumor repertoires had a smaller top 100 clone share than normal lung.

No cell sorting was done before RNA was extracted from the tissue. Germline CDR1 reads MNHNY; CDR2 reads SVGAGI (reference sequence). The CDR3 totals 14 residues. J gave up 4 bases and V 7 bases, and 4 bases lay outside the gene matches. A modified ARM-PCR protocol with three rounds of nested PCR amplified TCRbeta. TCRdb analysed the multiplex PCR reads with MiXCR anew, one entry per CDR3 protein. Of more than 70,000 distinct CDR3 sequences in the sample, around two thirds were seen once. This clonotype was picked up many times. The antigen is unknown. This sequence originates from a man aged 70 or older with non-small cell lung cancer. This sequence joins TRBV6-6 and TRBJ2-5, with 12 positions matching TRBD2. What was sequenced was lung tumor tissue. In DNA form, the CDR3 reads TGTGCCAGCACCCGGACTAGCGGGATAGAGACCCAGTACTTC. Translated, it gives CASTRTSGIETQYF.